This entry is about one T cell receptor beta chain. Its matching antigen is unknown. Analysis of PBMCs was direct, with no culture step. V gave up 1 base and J gave up 7 bases; unmatched junction bases: 9. CDR1 and CDR2 (germline): SGHVS, FQNEAQ. This CDR3 is 16 amino acids long. The record originates from a study of neoadjuvant anti-PD-1 for oral cavity cancer. Study details: Before surgery, most patients got three to four biweekly 3 mg/kg nivolumab doses. Non-progressing patients received a fourth nivolumab dose near day 43, then surgery on days 50-56. Study conclusions and caveats: Post-nivolumab, blood T cell clonality was significantly elevated in non-responders.

Only in-frame clones appear in the TCRdb table, and some are missing; sequencing was by immunoSEQ multiplex PCR. The sample holds 13,000 to 15,000 clones, about 70% seen once. This TCR came from a person between 40 and 85 years old with oral cavity squamous cell carcinoma. Here the sequenced sample was PBMCs, taken before nivolumab (anti-PD-1) treatment. V and J are TRBV7-8 and TRBJ1-5, with 8 bases lining up with TRBD1. The DNA for the CDR3 is TGTGCCAGCAGCTTAGTAGCAGGGGGCTATAGGCAGCCCCAGCATTTT. Protein sequence: CASSLVAGGYRQPQHF.